The source of this T cell receptor beta chain is a study of blood T cell repertoires in COVID-19. Here immunoSEQ multiplex PCR was the method, and the copy in TCRdb shows in-frame clones only, minus some. This sample carries approximately 230,000 clones, more than 85% of them seen once, and the ten largest clones take around 4%. Resolution of symptoms, clearance, or two negative PCRs was present in recovered Cohort 3 donors. The length of the CDR3 is 15 residues. Trimming pared 5 bases from V and 3 bases from J, leaving 16 bases between. Per germline, CDR1 LNHNV and CDR2 YYDKDF (reference sequence). The receptor's source is a woman in her thirties who had recovered from COVID-19. Sequencing was carried out using PBMCs or T cells enriched from blood (not recorded which). This chain links TRBV15 with TRBJ1-2; no reliable D call. As DNA, the CDR3 is TGTGCCACCAGCCGTGCGCACCGAATTGACTATGGCTACACCTTC. Residues: CATSRAHRIDYGYTF.